This T cell receptor (beta chain) originates from a study of blood T cells in healthy people across ages. It was with a sample-barcoded 5' primer and a J-beta primer mix that a second PCR of roughly 7 to 12 cycles was run. TCRdb recomputed calls from the 5' RACE reads with MiXCR, one row per CDR3 protein. This sample has 780,000 or so distinct CDR3 sequences, with approximately 53% found just once. The receptor comes from a man aged 40-50 years in good health. The sequencing sample was made of blood.

CDR3: CASSLVEENTGELFF. The CDR3 DNA sequence: TGTGCCAGCAGCTTAGTCGAAGAGAACACCGGGGAGCTGTTTTTT. The chain couples TRBV7-9 to TRBJ2-2; D not certain. V was pared by 1 base and J by 1 base, with 7 bases between. The CDR3 is made up of 15 amino acids. CDR1 and CDR2 from the germline V gene are SEHNR and FQNEAQ (reference sequence). The full variable domain, completed using reference TRBV7-9 and TRBJ2-2, is DTGVSQNPRHKITKRGQNVTFRCDPISEHNRLYWYRQTLGQGPEFLTYFQNEAQLEKSRLLSDRFSAERPKGSFSTLEIQRTEQGDSAMYLCASSLVEENTGELFFGEGSRLTVL.